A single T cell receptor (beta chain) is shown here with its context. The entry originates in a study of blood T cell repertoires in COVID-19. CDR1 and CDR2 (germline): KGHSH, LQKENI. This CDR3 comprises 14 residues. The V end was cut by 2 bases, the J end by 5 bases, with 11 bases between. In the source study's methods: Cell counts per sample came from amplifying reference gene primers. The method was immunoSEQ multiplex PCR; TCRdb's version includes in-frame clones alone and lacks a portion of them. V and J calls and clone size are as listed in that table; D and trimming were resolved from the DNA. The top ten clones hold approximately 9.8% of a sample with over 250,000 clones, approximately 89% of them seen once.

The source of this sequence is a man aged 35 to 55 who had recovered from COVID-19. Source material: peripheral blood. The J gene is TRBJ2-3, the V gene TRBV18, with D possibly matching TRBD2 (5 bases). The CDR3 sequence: CASSPWRKLDTQYF. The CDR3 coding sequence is TGTGCCAGCTCACCATGGAGGAAGCTAGATACGCAGTATTTT.